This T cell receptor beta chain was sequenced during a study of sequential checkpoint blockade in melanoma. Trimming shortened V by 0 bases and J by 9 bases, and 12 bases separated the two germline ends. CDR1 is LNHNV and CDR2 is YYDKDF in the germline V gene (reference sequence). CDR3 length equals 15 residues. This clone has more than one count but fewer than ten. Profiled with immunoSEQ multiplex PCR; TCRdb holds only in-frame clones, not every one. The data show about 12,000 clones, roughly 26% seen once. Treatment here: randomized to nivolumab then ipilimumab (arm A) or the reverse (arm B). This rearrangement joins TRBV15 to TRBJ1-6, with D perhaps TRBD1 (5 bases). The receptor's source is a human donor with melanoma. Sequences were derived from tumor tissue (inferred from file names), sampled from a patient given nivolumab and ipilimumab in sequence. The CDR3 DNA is TGTGCCACCAGCAGAGAGCAGGGTAGGGGTTCACCCCTCCACTTT. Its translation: CATSREQGRGSPLHF.